This is a list of T cell receptor beta chains from one sample in a study of blood T cells in healthy people across ages. One entry per CDR3 protein, called by TCRdb with MiXCR from the 5' RACE reads. The data hold about 1,500,000 distinct CDR3 sequences, with 40% to 50% observed a single time. The sequenced material came from blood. These receptors were obtained from a young woman in good health. Each CDR3 is given with its conserved first and last residue. A D gene is named only where the DNA matches it firmly. Where a row states a size, it is once, few, many or the class of an expanded clone; other rows omit it.

J: TRBJ2-7; size: .; V: TRBV28; D: .; CDR3: CASSRGLISSYEQYF; DNA: TGTGCCAGCAGCCGTGGACTGATAAGCTCCTACGAGCAGTACTTC
J: TRBJ2-7; size: few; V: TRBV29-1; D: TRBD2; CDR3: CSPRSGRATQYF; DNA: TGCAGCCCCCGTAGCGGGAGGGCCACGCAGTACTTC
J: TRBJ2-3; size: .; V: TRBV2; D: .; CDR3: CASSASSFDTQYF; DNA: TGTGCCAGCAGCGCATCATCCTTCGATACGCAGTATTTT
J: TRBJ2-7; size: few; V: TRBV5-1; D: .; CDR3: CASSHTPPVTDSYEQYF; DNA: TGCGCCAGCAGCCACACCCCTCCAGTAACAGATTCCTACGAGCAGTACTTC
J: TRBJ2-7; size: .; V: TRBV12-3/TRBV12-4; D: TRBD2; CDR3: CASRRAGVSYEQYF; DNA: TGTGCCAGCAGACGAGCGGGGGTGAGCTACGAGCAGTACTTC
J: TRBJ2-5; size: few; V: TRBV5-1; D: .; CDR3: CASSPQTLQETQYF; DNA: TGCGCCAGCAGCCCGCAGACACTCCAAGAGACCCAGTACTTC
J: TRBJ2-7; size: .; V: TRBV3-1; D: .; CDR3: CASSQVEGYTGGEQYF; DNA: TGTGCCAGCAGCCAAGTGGAGGGGTACACTGGGGGTGAGCAGTACTTC
J: TRBJ1-4; size: .; V: TRBV15; D: .; CDR3: CATSRDRGTKEKLFF; DNA: TGTGCCACCAGCAGAGATAGAGGTACTAAGGAAAAACTGTTTTTT
J: TRBJ2-7; size: .; V: TRBV4-1; D: .; CDR3: CASSQGWDLTYEQYF; DNA: TGCGCCAGCAGCCAGGGTTGGGACTTGACCTACGAGCAGTACTTC
J: TRBJ2-1; size: .; V: TRBV20-1; D: .; CDR3: CSARDAEGRHNEQFF; DNA: TGCAGTGCTAGAGATGCGGAGGGTAGGCACAATGAGCAGTTCTTC
J: TRBJ1-1; size: .; V: TRBV7-8; D: .; CDR3: CASSLSGWANTEAFF; DNA: TGTGCCAGCAGCTTATCCGGATGGGCGAACACTGAAGCTTTCTTT
J: TRBJ1-2; size: few; V: TRBV12-3/TRBV12-4; D: .; CDR3: CASSPQRQGYTF; DNA: TGTGCCAGCAGTCCCCAAAGGCAAGGCTACACCTTC
J: TRBJ2-3; size: few; V: TRBV7-6; D: TRBD2; CDR3: CASSPFLAGGPTDTQYF; DNA: TGTGCCAGCAGCCCTTTCCTAGCGGGAGGGCCGACAGATACGCAGTATTTT
J: TRBJ1-2; size: .; V: TRBV20-1; D: .; CDR3: CSARDGGRGIDGYTF; DNA: TGCAGTGCTAGAGATGGTGGCAGGGGAATAGATGGCTACACCTTC
J: TRBJ2-1; size: .; V: TRBV10-3; D: .; CDR3: CATTAGNEQFF; DNA: TGTGCCACCACTGCGGGGAATGAGCAGTTCTTC
J: TRBJ2-2; size: .; V: TRBV7-3; D: .; CDR3: CASSLDPGRAGELFF; DNA: TGTGCCAGCAGCTTAGATCCAGGCAGGGCCGGGGAGCTGTTTTTT
J: TRBJ2-5; size: .; V: TRBV28; D: TRBD2; CDR3: CASSWGGEETQYF; DNA: TGTGCCAGCAGTTGGGGGGGGGAGGAGACCCAGTACTTC
J: TRBJ2-3; size: .; V: TRBV7-2; D: .; CDR3: CASSLSDWSDTQYF; DNA: TGTGCCAGCAGCTTGTCCGACTGGTCGGATACGCAGTATTTT
J: TRBJ2-1; size: .; V: TRBV2; D: .; CDR3: CASSAGRGAETYNEQFF; DNA: TGTGCCAGCAGTGCAGGGCGAGGAGCGGAGACCTACAATGAGCAGTTCTTC
J: TRBJ2-7; size: .; V: TRBV6-1; D: TRBD2; CDR3: CASSEVITSGTLYEQYF; DNA: TGTGCCAGCAGTGAAGTGATAACTAGCGGGACCCTCTACGAGCAGTACTTC
J: TRBJ2-1; size: .; V: TRBV3-1; D: TRBD1; CDR3: CASSWDRDNEQFF; DNA: TGTGCCAGCAGCTGGGACAGGGACAATGAGCAGTTCTTC
J: TRBJ2-7; size: .; V: TRBV12-3/TRBV12-4; D: TRBD2; CDR3: CASRPREDEQYF; DNA: TGTGCCAGCAGGCCGCGGGAGGATGAGCAGTACTTC
J: TRBJ2-7; size: .; V: TRBV6-2/TRBV6-3; D: .; CDR3: CASTKGAREQYF; DNA: TGTGCCAGCACCAAAGGAGCCCGGGAGCAGTACTTC
J: TRBJ2-3; size: .; V: TRBV12-3/TRBV12-4; D: TRBD1; CDR3: CASSFGTGTDMQYF; DNA: TGTGCCAGCAGTTTCGGGACAGGGACAGATATGCAGTATTTT
J: TRBJ1-2; size: few; V: TRBV27; D: TRBD1; CDR3: CASSPRTGVDYGYTF; DNA: TGTGCCAGCAGTCCCCGGACAGGGGTGGACTATGGCTACACCTTC
J: TRBJ1-1; size: .; V: TRBV6-5; D: .; CDR3: CASTPGGGGREAFF; DNA: TGTGCCAGCACCCCGGGCGGAGGTGGTCGTGAAGCTTTCTTT
J: TRBJ2-1; size: few; V: TRBV9; D: .; CDR3: CASSVEFTEQFF; DNA: TGTGCCAGCAGCGTAGAGTTCACAGAGCAGTTCTTC
J: TRBJ1-3; size: .; V: TRBV7-3; D: TRBD1; CDR3: CASSLTGTGGNTIYF; DNA: TGTGCCAGCAGCTTAACTGGGACAGGTGGAAACACCATATATTTT
J: TRBJ1-5; size: .; V: TRBV12-3/TRBV12-4; D: .; CDR3: CASSLWGTLGSNQPQHF; DNA: TGTGCCAGCAGTTTATGGGGGACCCTAGGTAGCAATCAGCCCCAGCATTTT
J: TRBJ2-2; size: once; V: TRBV19; D: TRBD2; CDR3: CASSIISGRAVTGELFF; DNA: TGTGCCAGTAGTATAATAAGCGGGAGGGCGGTCACCGGGGAGCTGTTTTTT
J: TRBJ2-7; size: .; V: TRBV6-1; D: TRBD2; CDR3: CASSPLAGPFPNAYEQYF; DNA: TGTGCCAGCAGTCCTTTAGCGGGACCTTTCCCAAATGCCTACGAGCAGTACTTC
J: TRBJ2-7; size: .; V: TRBV5-1; D: TRBD2; CDR3: CASSPTSGSLHEQYF; DNA: TGCGCCAGCAGCCCGACTAGCGGGAGTCTCCATGAGCAGTACTTC
J: TRBJ1-2; size: few; V: TRBV10-3; D: .; CDR3: CAIKGDLEGFGYTF; DNA: TGTGCCATCAAGGGGGACTTAGAGGGGTTTGGCTACACCTTC
J: TRBJ1-5; size: few; V: TRBV27; D: TRBD1; CDR3: CASNSGQGNQPQHF; DNA: TGTGCCAGCAATTCGGGACAGGGCAATCAGCCCCAGCATTTT
J: TRBJ2-7; size: many; V: TRBV6-1; D: TRBD2; CDR3: CASSEGRAGGVEQYF; DNA: TGTGCCAGCAGTGAAGGTCGAGCGGGGGGAGTCGAGCAGTACTTC
J: TRBJ1-3; size: .; V: TRBV30; D: .; CDR3: CAWSPGKGSSGNTIYF; DNA: TGTGCCTGGAGCCCCGGGAAGGGAAGCTCTGGAAACACCATATATTTT
J: TRBJ2-7; size: .; V: TRBV5-1; D: TRBD2; CDR3: CASRTSGSHEQYF; DNA: TGCGCCAGCAGGACTAGCGGGAGCCACGAGCAGTACTTC
J: TRBJ1-1; size: .; V: TRBV7-6; D: .; CDR3: CASSPFGGTEAFF; DNA: TGTGCCAGCAGCCCCTTCGGGGGCACTGAAGCTTTCTTT
J: TRBJ2-2; size: .; V: TRBV4-2; D: TRBD2; CDR3: CASQPLAGGKADTGELFF; DNA: TGTGCCAGTCAGCCCCTAGCGGGAGGGAAGGCTGACACCGGGGAGCTGTTTTTT
J: TRBJ2-1; size: few; V: TRBV20-1; D: .; CDR3: CSASPGGRNEQFF; DNA: TGCAGTGCTAGCCCGGGGGGCAGGAATGAGCAGTTCTTC
J: TRBJ2-5; size: few; V: TRBV12-3/TRBV12-4; D: TRBD1; CDR3: CASSASHRGVETQYF; DNA: TGTGCCAGCAGCGCCTCACACAGGGGAGTAGAGACCCAGTACTTC
J: TRBJ2-1; size: .; V: TRBV5-1; D: TRBD1; CDR3: CAGSPGTGAQNEQFF; DNA: TGCGCCGGCAGCCCCGGGACAGGGGCACAAAATGAGCAGTTCTTC
J: TRBJ1-1; size: .; V: TRBV7-8; D: .; CDR3: CASSLWGDNTEAFF; DNA: TGTGCCAGCAGCTTATGGGGGGATAACACTGAAGCTTTCTTT
J: TRBJ2-2; size: .; V: TRBV12-3/TRBV12-4; D: .; CDR3: CASSHGPNTGELFF; DNA: TGTGCCAGCAGTCACGGGCCGAACACCGGGGAGCTGTTTTTT
J: TRBJ2-7; size: many; V: TRBV29-1; D: .; CDR3: CSVSHSYEQYF; DNA: TGCAGCGTTTCCCACAGCTACGAGCAGTACTTC
J: TRBJ2-1; size: few; V: TRBV3-1; D: .; CDR3: CASSQGSSANNEQFF; DNA: TGTGCCAGCAGCCAAGGGTCTAGCGCGAACAATGAGCAGTTCTTC
J: TRBJ2-4; size: .; V: TRBV3-1; D: .; CDR3: CASSQVGLAKNIQYF; DNA: TGTGCCAGCAGCCAAGTCGGATTAGCCAAAAACATTCAGTACTTC
J: TRBJ2-3; size: many; V: TRBV7-3; D: TRBD1; CDR3: CASSQGGVGTDTQYF; DNA: TGTGCCAGCAGCCAAGGGGGCGTCGGCACAGATACGCAGTATTTT
J: TRBJ2-7; size: .; V: TRBV7-8; D: .; CDR3: CASSLGSPGGTYEQYF; DNA: TGTGCCAGCAGCTTGGGGTCGCCGGGCGGCACCTACGAGCAGTACTTC
J: TRBJ2-1; size: few; V: TRBV28; D: .; CDR3: CASSFARRDNEQFF; DNA: TGTGCCAGCAGTTTTGCCCGGAGGGACAATGAGCAGTTCTTC
J: TRBJ2-7; size: .; V: TRBV6-2/TRBV6-3; D: TRBD2; CDR3: CASGESGLAVYEQYF; DNA: TGTGCCAGCGGGGAATCAGGACTAGCGGTTTACGAGCAGTACTTC